These 10 T cell receptor beta chains share one sample of origin, sequenced in a study of blood T cell repertoires in COVID-19. Some clones are missing from TCRdb's copy, which holds only in-frame ones; the method was immunoSEQ multiplex PCR. This sample has over 90,000 clones; around 80% occur once, and the top ten carry 6% to 7.5%. Sequencing was carried out using peripheral blood. The receptors here all came from a man in his fifties or sixties with active or convalescent COVID-19.

The V call is TRBV19, the J call TRBJ1-4; D is undetermined. CDR3 size: 15 residues. Trimming cost V 3 bases and J 8 bases, with 16 bases left between them. The germline gives CDR1 LNHDA, CDR2 SQIVND (reference sequence). The CDR3 reads CASSINSGEGEKLFF. The CDR3 DNA follows: TGTGCCAGTAGTATTAATTCCGGGGAAGGGGAAAAACTGTTTTTT.

The V gene is TRBV7-7, the J gene TRBJ2-1; TRBD2 matches 13 bases. The CDR3 consists of 18 residues. V shed 3 bases, J shed 8 bases, and the junction held 13 bases outside the gene matches. Germline-derived CDR1 and CDR2 are SSHAT and FNYEAQ (reference sequence). The CDR3 DNA is TGTGCCAGCAGCTTCTTGCCACATGGGACTAGCGGGGAGTATGAGCAGTTCTTC. Translating it yields CASSFLPHGTSGEYEQFF.

V and J are TRBV5-4 and TRBJ1-2; 11 bases align to TRBD1. The CDR3 has 14 amino acids. The junction had 5 bases not matched to a gene; V was cut back by 4 bases and J by 6 bases. Germline assignment: CDR1 SGHNT and CDR2 YYREEE (reference sequence). The CDR3 region has the DNA TGTGCCAGCAGCCTAGAGGGACAGGGGGATGGCTACACCTTC. Translation gives CASSLEGQGDGYTF.

About this clone: The same CDR3 is also encoded by other DNA sequences in this sample. This rearrangement joins TRBV7-2 to TRBJ2-5; 8 nucleotides match TRBD1. V lost 1 base and J lost 5; bases outside the gene matches: 3. Germline lookup yields CDR1 SGHTA and CDR2 FQGNSA. The CDR3 is 14 amino acids. CDR3 sequence (DNA): TGTGCCAGCAGCTTAGGGACAGGGCTCGAGACCCAGTACTTC. This sequence encodes CASSLGTGLETQYF.

This clone has just a few counts. The chain has TRBV2 and TRBJ2-5; D unresolved. Germline lookup yields CDR1 SNHLY and CDR2 FYNNEI. V was clipped by 1 base and J by 5 bases, with 5 bases between them. The CDR3 spans 12 residues. The CDR3: CASSEGRETQYF. CDR3 coding DNA: TGTGCCAGCAGTGAAGGTCGGGAGACCCAGTACTTC.

The J gene is TRBJ2-7, the V gene TRBV4-1, with 7 nucleotides matching TRBD1. Trimming at V came to 1 base and at J to 4 bases, leaving 13 bases not matched to a gene. The length of the CDR3 is 17 residues. Looked up from germline, CDR1 is MGHRA and CDR2 is YSYEKL. CDR3 region: CASSQALSGQGVYEQYV. Written as DNA, the CDR3 is TGCGCCAGCAGCCAAGCCCTTAGTGGGCAGGGGGTTTACGAGCAGTACGTC.

This chain joins TRBV14 and TRBJ2-7, with TRBD1 matching over 9 bases. The germline CDR1 and CDR2 sequences are SGHDN and FVKESK. Losses at the gene ends were 1 base for V and 11 bases for J; bases not matched to a gene: 6. This CDR3 region has 13 residues. CDR3 in amino acids: CASSQAQGAKEYV. CDR3 DNA: TGTGCCAGCAGCCAAGCACAGGGGGCGAAGGAGTACGTC.

The genes are TRBV10-3 and TRBJ1-6; tentatively, D is TRBD1 (6 bases). The CDR3 contains 14 residues. V lost 4 bases and J lost 10, with 14 bases in between. Germline CDR1 and CDR2: ENHRY and SYGVKD. The CDR3 reads CAISGGRGDSPLHF. Written as DNA, the CDR3 is TGTGCCATCAGTGGGGGCAGGGGAGACTCACCCCTCCACTTT.

This sequence joins TRBV4-1 and TRBJ1-5; D is undetermined. Germline CDR1 reads MGHRA; CDR2 reads YSYEKL. The CDR3 sequence is 14 residues long. Trimming took 1 base from V and 2 from J, leaving 6 bases between them. The CDR3 DNA follows: TGCGCCAGCAGCCAAGTTGGGCGCAATCAGCCCCAGCATTTT. The encoded protein is CASSQVGRNQPQHF.

The rearrangement uses TRBV11-2 and TRBJ2-7; TRBD1 matches at 11 bases. Germline V lookup: CDR1 SGHAT, CDR2 FQNNGV. V lost 5 bases to trimming and J lost 3 bases; unmatched junction nucleotides: 6. The CDR3 length is 15 residues. The CDR3 nucleotides read TGTGCCAGCAGCATCGACGGGACAGGGGGCTACGAGCAGTACTTC. Its translation is CASSIDGTGGYEQYF.